The next 32 T cell receptor beta chains were all read from a single sample in a study of T cells in Graves' hyperthyroidism and ophthalmopathy. RNA transcripts provided the source from which TCR beta CDR3 regions were amplified. An initial round of RT-PCR targeting the TCR CDR3 relied on the HTBI primer set. TCRdb independently ran MiXCR on the multiplex PCR reads; one entry per CDR3 protein. The data show about 480,000 distinct CDR3 sequences, about an eighth seen once. Sequencing input: blood. Source of these receptors: a woman aged 18-29 years with Graves' hyperthyroidism.

The table lists this clonotype with many counts. The V and J genes are TRBV6-1 and TRBJ2-7; 8 bases align to TRBD1. With V trimmed by 7 bases and J by 3 bases, 8 bases remained unmatched. Germline lookup yields CDR1 MNHNS and CDR2 SASEGT. The CDR3 loop spans 14 amino acids. CDR3: CASIRTGSGYEQYF. The CDR3 DNA follows: TGTGCCAGCATTAGGACAGGGTCTGGCTACGAGCAGTACTTC.

This clonotype was counted ten times or more. J is TRBJ1-2 and V is TRBV29-1; D remains unclear. The CDR3 has 14 amino acids. V was clipped by 6 bases and J by 8 bases, with 22 bases between them. Per the germline V gene, CDR1 is SQVTM and CDR2 is ANQGSEA. CDR3 in amino acids: CSVKGRRSDWGYTF. The CDR3, as DNA: TGCAGCGTCAAAGGTCGTCGGTCTGATTGGGGCTACACCTTC. The complete variable domain, with remaining parts taken from reference TRBV29-1 and TRBJ1-2, reads SAVISQKPSRDICQRGTSLTIQCQVDSQVTMMFWYRQQPGQSLTLIATANQGSEATYESGFVIDKFPISRPNLTFSTLTVSNMSPEDSSIYLCSVKGRRSDWGYTFGSGTRLTVV.

This clonotype has at least ten counts. V is TRBV12-3 or TRBV12-4 and J is TRBJ2-3; D is perhaps TRBD1 or TRBD2 (5 bases each). V was shortened by 6 bases and J by 2 bases, with 15 bases between the two germline ends. The CDR3 contains 15 residues. In DNA, the CDR3 is TGTGCCAGCAGCCTGGGTCTCGGGGCCACAGATACGCAGTATTTT. Amino acid sequence: CASSLGLGATDTQYF.

This clonotype was seen repeatedly, ten times or more. The V call is TRBV30, the J call TRBJ2-1; 7 bases are a match to TRBD2. Germline V gene sequence: CDR1 GTSNPN, CDR2 SVGIG (reference sequence). This CDR3 comprises 14 residues. J gave up 7 bases and V 2 bases, and 8 bases lay outside the gene matches. The CDR3 DNA is TGTGCCTGGAGTTACGGGAGGCCCTTAAATGAGCAGTTCTTC. It encodes CAWSYGRPLNEQFF.

This chain links TRBV29-1 with TRBJ2-6; D gene uncertain. CDR1 and CDR2 from the germline V gene are SQVTM and ANQGSEA. The CDR3 contains 15 residues. The CDR3 sequence: CTETEHDSGANVLTF. DNA of the CDR3: TGCACCGAAACAGAACACGACTCGGGGGCCAACGTCCTGACTTTC.

This clonotype was recorded many times. The rearrangement uses TRBV11-2 and TRBJ2-5, with D unresolved. V was shortened by 4 bases and J by 6 bases, with 15 bases between the two germline ends. Germline V CDR1 and CDR2: SGHAT, FQNNGV. The CDR3 length is 14 residues. As DNA, the CDR3 is TGTGCCAGCAGCTCGCTGACCCGACCCAAGACCCAGTACTTC. Amino acid sequence: CASSSLTRPKTQYF.

This clonotype has just a few counts. This chain uses TRBV4-1 with TRBJ2-7; 9 nucleotides match TRBD1. This CDR3 is 14 amino acids long. Germline lookup yields CDR1 MGHRA and CDR2 YSYEKL. V shed 1 base, J shed 4 bases, and the junction held 2 bases outside the gene matches. DNA of the CDR3: TGCGCCAGCAGCCAAGTCGGACAGGGGTACGAGCAGTACTTC. As protein: CASSQVGQGYEQYF.

This clonotype was counted at least ten times. The genes are TRBV7-8 and TRBJ1-2; 12 nucleotides line up with TRBD1. This CDR3 spans 16 amino acids. The V gene's germline CDR1 is SGHVS and CDR2 FQNEAQ. V lost 8 bases, J lost 3 bases, and 10 bases stayed unmatched. CDR3 residues: CASEGQGATGDYGYTF. In nucleotides, the CDR3 is TGTGCCAGCGAGGGACAGGGGGCGACCGGGGACTATGGCTACACCTTC.

This clonotype was seen many times. This chain uses TRBV7-9 with TRBJ2-1, with 8 nucleotides matching TRBD2. The J segment lost 5 bases and the V segment lost 4 bases, leaving 4 bases of the junction unmatched. CDR3 size: 14 residues. Germline assignment: CDR1 SEHNR and CDR2 FQNEAQ (reference sequence). The CDR3 region is CASSSLAVDNEQFF. DNA for the CDR3: TGTGCCAGCAGCTCACTAGCGGTCGACAATGAGCAGTTCTTC.

This clonotype was found a few times. V gene TRBV6-1 combines with J gene TRBJ2-7; tentatively, D is TRBD2 (6 bases). The CDR3 extends over 13 amino acids. V dropped 7 bases and J dropped 7 bases, with 17 bases sitting between them. Germline V gene lookup returns CDR1 MNHNS and CDR2 SASEGT. The CDR3 region is CASTGLTSREQYF. For the CDR3, the DNA is TGTGCCAGCACGGGACTTACCTCGAGGGAGCAGTACTTC.

There are many counts of this clonotype. This sequence joins TRBV11-2 and TRBJ2-1, with D perhaps matching TRBD2 (6 bases). There are 16 residues in the CDR3. Germline V gene data show CDR1 as SGHAT and CDR2 as FQNNGV. V was cut by 5 bases and J by 2 bases, with 16 bases left in between. CDR3 in DNA: TGTGCCAGCAGCCGGCCCGTGGGAGGCCCCTACAATGAGCAGTTCTTC. This sequence encodes CASSRPVGGPYNEQFF.

Many counts were recorded for this clonotype. The chain recombines TRBV20-1 with TRBJ2-5; D uncertain. CDR3 length: 14 residues. The germline V and J ends were trimmed by 5 bases and 5 bases, with 18 bases remaining between them. Germline loops: CDR1 DFQATT, CDR2 SNEGSKA (reference sequence). CDR3 nucleotides: TGCAGTGCTCCTCGGTACCCCAGCATTGAGACCCAGTACTTC. Residues: CSAPRYPSIETQYF.

This clonotype was picked up many times. The chain uses TRBV28 and TRBJ2-1, with 11 bases fitting TRBD2. There are 13 residues in the CDR3. V was clipped by 7 bases and J by 6 bases; unmatched bases: 2. CDR1 is MDHEN, CDR2 SYDVKM, per germline. The CDR3 coding sequence is TGTGCCAGCAAAACTAGCGGGAGCAATGAGCAGTTCTTC. As protein: CASKTSGSNEQFF.

This clonotype was counted between two and nine times. An end of the junction does not agree with germline; a read error may underlie this. The rearrangement uses TRBV20-1 and TRBJ1-1, with 9 bases lining up with TRBD1. Germline V gene lookup returns CDR1 DFQATT and CDR2 SNEGSKA (reference sequence). The CDR3 is made up of 12 amino acids. Here the CDR3 reads CSADRGVTEASF. CDR3 nucleotide sequence: TGCAGTGCTGACAGGGGGGTAACTGAAGCTTCCTTT.

This clonotype was picked up many times. The chain uses TRBV12-3 or TRBV12-4 and TRBJ1-1; 7 bases are shared with TRBD1. V was clipped by 3 bases and J by 5 bases; unmatched bases: 3. This CDR3 contains 13 residues. CDR3 nucleotides: TGTGCCAGCAGTTTGGACAGGAAGACTGAAGCTTTCTTT. It codes for CASSLDRKTEAFF.

This clonotype was seen only a few times. CDR3 nucleotide sequence: TGTGCCAGCAGCCATGGGACTAGCGGGATGGTCTCCTACGAGCAGTACGTC. Translated: CASSHGTSGMVSYEQYV. The V and J genes are TRBV7-9 and TRBJ2-7; 13 bases align to TRBD2. Germline V gene sequence: CDR1 SEHNR, CDR2 FQNEAQ (reference sequence). Trimming at V came to 5 bases and at J to 0 bases, leaving 7 bases not matched to a gene. This CDR3 has 17 residues.

The chain employs TRBV4-1 and TRBJ1-2; 11 bases are shared with TRBD1. The CDR3 spans 17 residues. Looked up from germline, CDR1 is MGHRA and CDR2 is YSYEKL. The junction had 6 bases not matched to a gene; V was cut back by 3 bases and J by 0 bases. The CDR3 spells CASSQPGQGVSNYGYTF. For the CDR3, the DNA is TGCGCCAGCAGCCAGCCGGGACAGGGGGTCTCTAACTATGGCTACACCTTC.

On this clonotype itself: A much larger clone lies a single base off, so this may be a read error. The chain links TRBV12-3 or TRBV12-4 to TRBJ2-5; unclear D gene. The CDR3 contains 11 residues. The DNA for the CDR3 is TGTGCCAGCAGTTTTCTAGAGACCCAGCACTTC. The encoded protein is CASSFLETQHF.

This clonotype has at least ten counts. J is TRBJ2-5 and V is TRBV29-1; 7 positions match TRBD2. The V gene's germline CDR1 is SQVTM and CDR2 ANQGSEA. CDR3 length: 15 amino acids. J was trimmed by 4 bases and V by 1 base; bases with no gene match: 9. The CDR3 DNA follows: TGCAGCGTTGAAGCGAGGGACTACGCCTCAGAGACCCAGTACTTC. Translating gives CSVEARDYASETQYF.

The chain links TRBV24-1 to TRBJ2-7; a possible D gene is TRBD1 (7 bases). Trimming removed 2 bases at V and 5 bases at J, with 15 bases between. Germline V gene sequence: CDR1 KGHDR, CDR2 SFDVKD. This CDR3 is built from 15 residues. The CDR3 reads CATSDWGDSKDEQYF. The CDR3 nucleotides read TGTGCCACCAGTGATTGGGGGGACAGTAAAGACGAGCAGTACTTC.

Notes on this clonotype: At one end, the junction sequence differs from germline, possibly due to a read error. This chain links TRBV19 with TRBJ1-5; D is ambiguous. Germline V gene lookup returns CDR1 LNHDA and CDR2 SQIVND (reference sequence). This CDR3 comprises 12 residues. The CDR3 sequence is CASQVSSQPQHF. The CDR3 region has the DNA TGTGCCAGCCAAGTAAGCAGTCAGCCTCAGCATTTT.

This clonotype occurred many times. V gene TRBV11-3 combines with J gene TRBJ2-1, with D unresolved. The CDR3 extends over 13 amino acids. Germline-derived CDR1 and CDR2 are SGHNT and YENEEA. V gave up 0 bases and J gave up 5 bases, with 5 bases separating them. The CDR3 region is CASSLETDNEQFF. The CDR3 DNA sequence: TGTGCCAGCAGCTTAGAGACTGACAATGAGCAGTTCTTC.

Ten or more counts support this clonotype. V usage is TRBV2 and J usage is TRBJ1-5, with D hard to call. The CDR3 covers 15 residues. V was cut by 9 bases and J by 4 bases, with 19 bases left in between. Germline values: CDR1 SNHLY, CDR2 FYNNEI. CDR3: CASSLVRGGNQPQHF. The DNA of the CDR3 is TGTGCCAGTAGCCTCGTGCGGGGTGGGAATCAGCCCCAGCATTTT.

This clonotype came up many times. In DNA form, the CDR3 reads TGTGCCAGCAGTTTGGCAGGTGGAAACACCATATATTTT. It yields the protein CASSLAGGNTIYF. The chain employs TRBV27 and TRBJ1-3; D not certain. The CDR3 has 13 amino acids. Germline CDR1 reads MNHEY; CDR2 reads SMNVEV (reference sequence). The V gene lost 3 bases and the J gene lost 3 bases, with 6 bases spanning the gap.

This clonotype was seen repeatedly, ten times or more. The genes are TRBV10-3 and TRBJ2-2; 15 bases match TRBD2. Germline V gene data show CDR1 as ENHRY and CDR2 as SYGVKD. The V segment lost 7 bases and the J segment 5 bases; nucleotides outside the gene matches: 11. The CDR3 has 18 residues. As DNA, the CDR3 is TGTGCCATCAACGAGGGACTAGCGGGAGGATCTGAGACCGGGGAGCTGTTTTTT. As protein: CAINEGLAGGSETGELFF.

In this sample, this clonotype turned up many times. The junction does not match germline at one end; this may be a read error. J is TRBJ2-3 and V is TRBV7-9; 11 bases match TRBD2. The CDR3 spans 14 residues. The germline gives CDR1 SEHNR, CDR2 FQNEAQ (reference sequence). The CDR3 coding sequence is TGTGCCAGCAGCCTAGCGGGAGGAGGGAATACGCAGTATTTT. This codes for CASSLAGGGNTQYF. Using reference TRBV7-9 and TRBJ2-3 for the parts outside the CDR3, the full variable domain is DTGVSQNPRHKITKRGQNVTFRCDPISEHNRLYWYRQTLGQGPEFLTYFQNEAQLEKSRLLSDRFSAERPKGSFSTLEIQRTEQGDSAMYLCASSLAGGGNTQYFGPGTRLTVL.

This clonotype has at least ten counts. The chain is built from TRBV5-1 and TRBJ2-5; the D gene is possibly TRBD2 (6 bases). This CDR3 region has 14 residues. CDR1 SGHRS and CDR2 YFSETQ come from the germline V gene. V dropped 0 bases and J dropped 1 base, with 7 bases sitting between them. The CDR3 DNA is TGCGCCAGCAGCTTGGTTAGCGGCCAAGAGACCCAGTACTTC. Protein sequence: CASSLVSGQETQYF.

V gene TRBV7-9 combines with J gene TRBJ2-1, with 14 nucleotides matching TRBD2. This CDR3 spans 17 amino acids. Germline values: CDR1 SEHNR, CDR2 FQNEAQ (reference sequence). V trimming: 5 bases; J trimming: 4 bases; junction bases outside the gene matches: 7. CDR3 sequence (DNA): TGTGCCAGCAGCGCCGAGACTAGCGGGAGGGCATACAATGAGCAGTTCTTC. This codes for CASSAETSGRAYNEQFF. Full variable domain (missing parts from reference TRBV7-9 and TRBJ2-1): DTGVSQNPRHKITKRGQNVTFRCDPISEHNRLYWYRQTLGQGPEFLTYFQNEAQLEKSRLLSDRFSAERPKGSFSTLEIQRTEQGDSAMYLCASSAETSGRAYNEQFFGPGTRLTVL.

This clonotype was seen ten or more times. This chain links TRBV7-9 with TRBJ2-1, with 7 bases fitting TRBD1. Trimming at V came to 0 bases and at J to 7 bases, leaving 6 bases not matched to a gene. This CDR3 spans 15 amino acids. Germline CDR1 reads SEHNR; CDR2 reads FQNEAQ (reference sequence). CDR3 region: CASSLAGTAKNEQFF. The CDR3 coding sequence is TGTGCCAGCAGCTTAGCCGGGACAGCTAAGAATGAGCAGTTCTTC.

This clonotype showed up many times. CDR3 sequence: CASSLPALNTEAFF. The CDR3 DNA reads as TGTGCCAGCAGCTTACCGGCCCTTAACACTGAAGCTTTCTTT. The rearrangement uses TRBV5-6 and TRBJ1-1; D unclear. Germline V CDR1 and CDR2: SGHDT, YYEEEE. This CDR3 contains 14 residues. V shed 2 bases and J shed 2 bases, with 10 bases lying between them. Drawing the rest from reference TRBV5-6 and TRBJ1-1, the complete variable domain is DAGVTQSPTHLIKTRGQQVTLRCSPKSGHDTVSWYQQALGQGPQFIFQYYEEEERQRGNFPDRFSGHQFPNYSSELNVNALLLGDSALYLCASSLPALNTEAFFGQGTRLTVV.

The table lists this clonotype with many counts. J is TRBJ2-6 and V is TRBV12-5, with D hard to call. Trimming took 1 base from V and 0 from J, leaving 7 bases between them. The CDR3 is 16 residues long. CDR1 and CDR2 (germline): LGHNT, FRNRAP. CDR3 sequence (DNA): TGTGCTAGTGGTTTGGGGGAAAACTCTGGGGCCAACGTCCTGACTTTC. Translating it yields CASGLGENSGANVLTF.

There are a few counts of this clonotype. This rearrangement joins TRBV20-1 to TRBJ2-5; possible D gene TRBD2, 5 bases. In germline, CDR1 is DFQATT, CDR2 SNEGSKA (reference sequence). This CDR3 is 14 amino acids long. CDR3 bases: TGCGGTACCCTACCCTGGCGGGACCAAGAGACCCAGTACTTC. Amino acids: CGTLPWRDQETQYF.